The T cell receptor (beta chain) under discussion was sequenced for a study of T-cell reconstitution after alpha-beta-depleted transplantation in children. This CDR3 comprises 11 residues. The V end was cut by 5 bases, the J end by 11 bases, with 10 bases between. Germline lookup yields CDR1 SGHAT and CDR2 FQNNGV. As concerns this clonotype: The target antigen is unknown.

Broader study findings: Several patients had high TCRbeta diversity at day 60; it came from surviving recipient T cells and thymic progenitors. At around two months after transplant, the alpha-beta T cells were reportedly derived from several hundred expanded clones that came from non-depleted graft cells.

The TCRbeta library was prepared with unique molecular identifiers. TCRdb independently ran MiXCR on the PCR reads; one entry per CDR3 protein. The table records about 580,000 distinct CDR3 sequences, 25% to 30% of them present only once. Sequenced here: PBMCs, sampled before TCRalphabeta/CD19-depleted stem cell transplant. This TCR was sampled from a boy in the first two years of life with Wiskott-Aldrich syndrome, due to receive a stem cell transplant. This sequence joins TRBV11-2 and TRBJ2-1; maybe TRBD2 (5 bases). The CDR3 loop reads CASSEGVQQFF. The DNA of the CDR3 is TGTGCCAGCAGCGAGGGCGTCCAGCAGTTCTTC. Based on the CDR3 plus reference TRBV11-2 and TRBJ2-1, the full variable domain is EAGVAQSPRYKIIEKRQSVAFWCNPISGHATLYWYQQILGQGPKLLIQFQNNGVVDDSQLPKDRFSAERLKGVDSTLKIQPAKLEDSAVYLCASSEGVQQFFGPGTRLTVL.